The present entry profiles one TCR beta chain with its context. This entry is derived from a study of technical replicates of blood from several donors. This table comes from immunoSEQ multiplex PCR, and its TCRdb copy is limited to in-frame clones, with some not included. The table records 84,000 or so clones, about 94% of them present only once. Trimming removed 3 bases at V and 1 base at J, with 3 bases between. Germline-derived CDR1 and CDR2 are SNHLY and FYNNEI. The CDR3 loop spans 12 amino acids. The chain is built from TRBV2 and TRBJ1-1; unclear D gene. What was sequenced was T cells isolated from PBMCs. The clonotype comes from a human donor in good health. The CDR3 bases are TGTGCCAGCAGTGACAGGAACACTGAAGCTTTCTTT. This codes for CASSDRNTEAFF.